Shown below are 10 T cell receptor beta chains from a single sample sequenced in a study of T-cell reconstitution after alpha-beta-depleted transplantation in children. Unique molecular identifiers were built into the TCRbeta library. TCRdb analysed the PCR reads with MiXCR anew, one entry per CDR3 protein. The sample holds over 400,000 distinct CDR3 sequences; 43% are singletons and the top ten take 25% to 30%. The sample consisted of PBMCs, taken before TCRalphabeta/CD19-depleted stem cell transplant. These receptors were taken from a girl aged 2-9 years with aplastic anemia, due to receive a stem cell transplant.

Regarding this clonotype: One junction end does not reproduce the germline sequence, and a read error may be involved. CDR3 protein: CASSWGPNGQGRQRQHF. DNA of the CDR3: TGTGCCAGCAGTTGGGGGCCTAACGGACAGGGGAGACAGCGCCAGCATTTT. The rearrangement uses TRBV6-5 and TRBJ1-5; 9 bases are a match to TRBD1. Looked up from germline, CDR1 is MNHEY and CDR2 is SVGAGI. This CDR3 region has 17 residues.

In its sample, this clonotype was seen many times. The rearrangement uses TRBV27 and TRBJ2-2, with TRBD2 identical over 12 bases. V shed 6 bases and J 6 bases; nucleotides not matched to a gene: 14. The CDR3 contains 18 residues. Germline-derived CDR1 and CDR2 are MNHEY and SMNVEV (reference sequence). The CDR3 protein is CASRPGTSGFERAGELFF. Here the CDR3 DNA reads TGTGCCAGCAGACCTGGGACTAGCGGGTTCGAGCGTGCCGGGGAGCTGTTTTTT.

As to this clonotype: Given a much more abundant clone one base away, this may be a read error. This chain connects TRBV5-5 to TRBJ2-2, with D maybe TRBD1 (7 bases). Trimming removed 3 bases from V and 2 bases from J, with 11 bases in between. Germline CDR1 reads SGHKS; CDR2 reads YYEKEE (reference sequence). This CDR3 spans 15 amino acids. CDR3 amino acids: CASSWRDSNTGELFF. The CDR3 DNA reads TGTGCCAGCAGCTGGAGGGACAGCAACACCGGGGAGCTGTTTTTT. Together with reference TRBV5-5 and TRBJ2-2, the CDR3 gives the full variable domain: DAGVTQSPTHLIKTRGQQVTLRCSPISGHKSVSWYQQVLGQGPQFIFQYYEKEERGRGNFPDRFSARQFPNYSSELNVNALLLGDSALYLCASSWRDSNTGELFFGEGSRLTVL.

This clonotype was detected only once. This chain uses TRBV5-1 with TRBJ1-1, with 8 bases matching TRBD1. Per germline, CDR1 SGHRS and CDR2 YFSETQ. The CDR3 consists of 16 residues. The J segment lost 4 bases and the V segment lost 0 bases, leaving 8 bases of the junction unmatched. The CDR3 here is CASSLALTGEGTEAFF. CDR3 DNA sequence: TGCGCCAGCAGCTTGGCGTTGACAGGGGAGGGCACTGAAGCTTTCTTT.

The genes are TRBV5-5 and TRBJ2-7; a weak D match, TRBD2 (6 bases). The CDR3 contains 16 residues. The V and J ends lost 2 bases and 1 base respectively, with 16 bases between them. Germline values: CDR1 SGHKS, CDR2 YYEKEE (reference sequence). The CDR3 region has the DNA TGTGCCAGCAGCTTCGGGTCCGGGACTGATTCCTACGAGCAGTACTTC. Amino acids: CASSFGSGTDSYEQYF.

This clonotype was counted ten times or more. The chain is built from TRBV12-3 or TRBV12-4 and TRBJ2-2; D not certain. The length of the CDR3 is 13 residues. The V end lost 3 bases, the J end lost 3 bases, and 5 bases lay between the germline ends. The CDR3 reads CASSFSHTGELFF. The CDR3 DNA is TGTGCCAGCAGTTTTTCACACACCGGGGAGCTGTTTTTT.

This clonotype was seen repeatedly, ten times or more. This chain links TRBV29-1 with TRBJ2-1; possible D gene TRBD1, 6 bases. This CDR3 comprises 12 residues. The germline gives CDR1 SQVTM, CDR2 ANQGSEA. Trimming removed 6 bases at V and 9 bases at J, with 15 bases between. The CDR3 loop reads CSVGRGSGEQFF. The DNA of the CDR3 is TGCAGCGTCGGCAGGGGTTCGGGTGAGCAGTTCTTC.

V usage is TRBV4-2 and J usage is TRBJ2-1, with 11 positions matching TRBD2. Per germline, CDR1 LGHNA and CDR2 YNFKEQ. The CDR3 extends over 17 amino acids. J was trimmed by 4 bases and V by 4 bases; bases with no gene match: 9. CDR3 region: CASSPRLAGPIYNEQFF. The CDR3 nucleotides read TGTGCCAGCAGCCCCCGACTAGCGGGACCGATTTACAATGAGCAGTTCTTC.

There are a few counts of this clonotype. The J gene is TRBJ1-6, the V gene TRBV6-5; possibly TRBD1 for D (6 bases). The CDR3 runs 18 residues. Germline lookup yields CDR1 MNHEY and CDR2 SVGAGI. V was shortened by 2 bases and J by 0 bases, with 14 bases between the two germline ends. CDR3 region: CASSYGGRGSSYNSPLHF. The CDR3 DNA is TGTGCCAGCAGTTACGGGGGCCGAGGAAGCTCCTATAATTCACCCCTCCACTTT.

This sequence joins TRBV20-1 and TRBJ2-3; 10 bases map to TRBD2. The V gene's germline CDR1 is DFQATT and CDR2 SNEGSKA (reference sequence). CDR3 size: 19 residues. Trimming cost V 0 bases and J 2 bases; bases outside gene matches: 14. The CDR3 here is CSARDTYSGRPTDTDTQYF. CDR3 coding DNA: TGCAGTGCTAGAGATACCTATAGCGGGAGGCCCACAGACACAGATACGCAGTATTTT.